This TCR beta chain was recorded in a study of blood T cells in healthy people across ages. Caucasian individuals from Russia who were healthy and aged roughly 6 to 90 acted as donors. Total RNA extraction produced at least 5.5 micrograms (per sample) for the study. The authors ran a second PCR of roughly 6 to 12 cycles using a sample-barcoded 5' primer and a J-beta primer mix. From each sample, at least 3 million paired-end reads containing CDR3 were obtained. One entry per CDR3 protein results from TCRdb running MiXCR on the 5' RACE reads. The sample has approximately 400,000 distinct CDR3 sequences; over 45% are singletons. On this clonotype itself: Its antigen is unidentified.

Germline V gene lookup returns CDR1 SGHTA and CDR2 FQGNSA. The length of the CDR3 is 13 residues. General study points: Higher diversity, along with more naive CD4+ cells, distinguished long-lived donors from aged donors.

The sequencing input was blood. The chain has TRBV7-2 and TRBJ2-4; D may match TRBD1 or TRBD2 (5 bases each). The J call may be in error: the DNA end matches TRBJ2-7 better. The sequence was collected from a man aged 60 to 69 in good health. The CDR3: CASSRGREYEQYF. In DNA, the CDR3 is TGTGCCAGCAGCCGGGGACGCGAATACGAGCAGTACTTC.